What follows is one TCR beta chain and its context. Antigen unknown. Germline V gives CDR1 SGDLS, CDR2 YYNGEE. The CDR3 sequence is 19 residues long. V lost 2 bases and J lost 3; bases outside the gene matches: 16. This specimen belongs to a study of cytomegalovirus exposure and HLA in healthy donors. Study findings and constraints: Sequencing had likely introduced a cluster of highly shared sequence variants as an artifact.

Researchers ran the PCR with 60 Vbeta and 13 Jbeta primers. Produced via immunoSEQ multiplex PCR; TCRdb's table is partial and in-frame only. The table includes around 200,000 clones, 75% to 80% detected once. The chain is built from TRBV9 and TRBJ2-5; 10 bases are a match to TRBD2. The TCR originated in a male donor in good health and CMV-seronegative. Sequencing was carried out using PBMCs. Written as DNA, the CDR3 is TGTGCCAGCAGCGTTCATGCCAAGAGACTAGCGGGCCCCGAAGAGACCCAGTACTTC. This encodes CASSVHAKRLAGPEETQYF.